This TCR beta chain was identified during a study of early T cells in non-severe SARS-CoV-2 infection. The V and J ends lost 2 bases and 6 bases, in that order; junction bases with no gene match: 6. The CDR3 runs 14 residues. In TCRdb, the 5' RACE reads were re-called with MiXCR into one record per CDR3 protein. This table holds 35,000 to 45,000 distinct CDR3 sequences, roughly 5.7% found once. This clonotype was observed many times. Source: whole blood, taken at baseline. This TCR was recovered from an adult who was a healthcare worker with PCR-confirmed SARS-CoV-2 infection or an uninfected control (not recorded which). The chain uses TRBV12-3 or TRBV12-4 and TRBJ1-1; 7 bases align to TRBD1. CDR3 sequence (DNA): TGTGCCAGCAGTTTAAACAGGGGAAAGTCTGAAGCTTTCTTT. It encodes CASSLNRGKSEAFF.